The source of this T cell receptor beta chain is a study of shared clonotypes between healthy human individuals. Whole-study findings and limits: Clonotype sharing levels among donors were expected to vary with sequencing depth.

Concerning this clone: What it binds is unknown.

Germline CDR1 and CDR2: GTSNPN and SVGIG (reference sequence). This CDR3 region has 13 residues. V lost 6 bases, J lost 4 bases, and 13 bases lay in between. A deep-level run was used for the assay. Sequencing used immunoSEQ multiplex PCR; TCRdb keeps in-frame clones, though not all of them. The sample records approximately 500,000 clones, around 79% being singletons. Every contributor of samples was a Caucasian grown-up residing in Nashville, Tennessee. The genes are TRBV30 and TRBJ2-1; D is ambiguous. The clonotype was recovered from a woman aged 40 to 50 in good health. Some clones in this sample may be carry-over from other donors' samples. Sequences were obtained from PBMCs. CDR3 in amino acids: CACRISVYNEQFF. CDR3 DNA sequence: TGTGCCTGCCGGATCTCAGTTTACAATGAGCAGTTCTTC.